This T cell receptor beta chain was identified during a study of identical twins' blood T cells. Trimming removed 4 bases from V and 5 bases from J, with 14 bases in between. There are 14 residues in the CDR3. CDR1 is MGHDK and CDR2 is SYGVNS in the germline V gene. This clonotype occurred a few times. Its antigen is unknown. TCRdb reanalysed the 5' RACE reads using MiXCR and keeps one entry per CDR3 protein. This table holds roughly 340,000 distinct CDR3 sequences, about 28% found once. Overall study findings and caveats: Abundant TCRbeta CDR3s overlapped more between twins than with unrelated donors.

Sequences were obtained from PBMCs. This TCR came from a woman aged 18 to 49 in good health. The V and J genes are TRBV25-1 and TRBJ2-5; TRBD2 is a possible D gene (5 bases). The CDR3 DNA reads TGTGCCAGCAGTGCCGACTACTCCGGGGAGACCCAGTACTTC. The encoded protein is CASSADYSGETQYF.